The 24 T cell receptor beta chains presented below share a single source sample, sequenced in a study of blood T cell repertoires in COVID-19. Sequencing used immunoSEQ multiplex PCR; TCRdb keeps in-frame clones, though not all of them. The sample has around 470,000 clones; nearly 90% are singletons. Sequencing was performed on peripheral blood. All receptors derive from a man between 18 and 35 years old with COVID-19, enrolled during active disease.

This rearrangement joins TRBV19 to TRBJ2-4, with D possibly TRBD1 on 5 matching bases. The CDR3 is 14 residues long. V was cut by 5 bases and J by 8 bases, with 16 bases left in between. Germline V lookup: CDR1 LNHDA, CDR2 SQIVND (reference sequence). This chain's CDR3 is CASSSEGQGDIQYF. The CDR3, as DNA: TGTGCCAGTAGTTCTGAAGGGCAAGGGGACATTCAGTACTTC.

CDR3 protein: CASSGRRGQETQYF. The CDR3 DNA follows: TGTGCCAGCAGCGGAAGGAGGGGACAAGAGACCCAGTACTTC. The rearrangement links TRBV2 to TRBJ2-5, with a weak D call TRBD2 (6 bases). V was shortened by 6 bases and J by 2 bases, with 13 bases between the two germline ends. Per the germline V gene, CDR1 is SNHLY and CDR2 is FYNNEI. The CDR3 consists of 14 residues.

The chain has TRBV3-1 (or the pseudogene TRBV3-2) and TRBJ1-1, with D hard to call. From germline, CDR1 is LGHDT and CDR2 YNNKEL (reference sequence). Trimming took off 0 bases at V and 5 bases at J, with 4 bases between the two ends. This CDR3 has 12 amino acids. CDR3 residues: CASSQEHTEAFF. CDR3 nucleotides: TGTGCCAGCAGCCAAGAACATACTGAAGCTTTCTTT.

The chain has TRBV9 and TRBJ2-3; 13 bases map to TRBD2. CDR3 size: 15 residues. Germline CDR1 is SGDLS and CDR2 is YYNGEE. J gave up 8 bases and V 3 bases, and 6 bases lay outside the gene matches. The CDR3 bases are TGTGCCAGCAGCGCCGGGACTAGCGGGGTAGGTACGCAGTATTTT. Protein product: CASSAGTSGVGTQYF.

This clone appeared a few times. The chain is built from TRBV4-2 and TRBJ2-4, with 7 bases lining up with TRBD1. The CDR3 loop spans 16 amino acids. The junction had 12 bases not matched to a gene; V was cut back by 2 bases and J by 8 bases. CDR1 is LGHNA and CDR2 is YNFKEQ in the germline V gene. The CDR3 DNA is TGTGCCAGCAGCCAACCGACAGGGAGCAGGGTGTACATTCAGTACTTC. As protein: CASSQPTGSRVYIQYF.

V gene TRBV5-8 combines with J gene TRBJ2-5, with unresolved D. V gave up 2 bases and J gave up 2 bases, with 7 bases separating them. Germline lookup yields CDR1 SGHTS and CDR2 YDEGEE. This CDR3 region has 13 residues. The CDR3 sequence: CASSFSLQETQYF. The CDR3 DNA is TGTGCCAGCAGCTTCAGTTTACAAGAGACCCAGTACTTC.

This sequence joins TRBV5-4 and TRBJ2-2; TRBD1 is a possible D gene (5 bases). Germline V gene data show CDR1 as SGHNT and CDR2 as YYREEE (reference sequence). V lost 3 bases to trimming and J lost 4 bases, with 13 bases between them. The CDR3 spans 15 residues. CDR3 loop: CASSSQGKATGELFF. In DNA form, the CDR3 reads TGTGCCAGCAGCTCCCAGGGTAAAGCCACCGGGGAGCTGTTTTTT.

The CDR3 DNA is TGTGCCACTCGGGGGGGCTCCTATAATTCACCCCTCCACTTT. It encodes CATRGGSYNSPLHF. This sequence joins TRBV2 and TRBJ1-6, with D perhaps TRBD1 (5 bases). This CDR3 spans 14 amino acids. V lost 10 bases, J lost 0 bases, and 10 bases lay in between. CDR1 is SNHLY, CDR2 FYNNEI, per germline.

The V gene is TRBV5-1, the J gene TRBJ2-6; tentatively, D is TRBD1 (6 bases). Germline V gives CDR1 SGHRS, CDR2 YFSETQ. V was cut by 0 bases and J by 4 bases, with 8 bases left in between. This CDR3 contains 15 residues. The CDR3 coding sequence is TGCGCCAGCAGCTTGGGACAGGCCGGGGCCAACGTCCTGACTTTC. Protein sequence: CASSLGQAGANVLTF. Full variable domain (remainder filled in from reference TRBV5-1 and TRBJ2-6): KAGVTQTPRYLIKTRGQQVTLSCSPISGHRSVSWYQQTPGQGLQFLFEYFSETQRNKGNFPGRFSGRQFSNSRSEMNVSTLELGDSALYLCASSLGQAGANVLTFGAGSRLTVL.

V usage is TRBV7-2 and J usage is TRBJ1-5; tentative D call: TRBD1 (5 bases). The CDR3 loop spans 15 amino acids. Germline V gene sequence: CDR1 SGHTA, CDR2 FQGNSA. Trimming removed 4 bases from V and 2 bases from J, with 12 bases in between. For the CDR3, the DNA is TGTGCCAGCAGCTCCCAGGGTAGGGGCAATCAGCCCCAGCATTTT. Translated: CASSSQGRGNQPQHF.

The CDR3 nucleotides are TGTGCCAGCAGCTTGGCCGGTGGAGGGAACTACGAGCAGTACTTC. It yields the protein CASSLAGGGNYEQYF. The J gene is TRBJ2-7, the V gene TRBV5-8, with D tentatively TRBD2 (6 bases). There are 15 residues in the CDR3. CDR1 and CDR2 from the germline V gene are SGHTS and YDEGEE. V was pared by 0 bases and J by 3 bases, with 13 bases between.

This chain connects TRBV5-1 to TRBJ2-7; TRBD1 is a possible D gene (6 bases). The V gene's germline CDR1 is SGHRS and CDR2 YFSETQ. Deletions cut 1 base from V and 1 base from J, with 15 bases between. The CDR3 loop spans 16 amino acids. In DNA form, the CDR3 reads TGCGCCAGCAGCTTGAGGGGGAGTCACGGATCCTACGAGCAGTACTTC. Translation gives CASSLRGSHGSYEQYF.

This rearrangement joins TRBV6-1 to TRBJ2-7; 12 bases align to TRBD2. Germline CDR1 is MNHNS and CDR2 is SASEGT. The V and J ends lost 4 bases and 0 bases, in that order; junction bases with no gene match: 1. The CDR3 runs 15 residues. For the CDR3, the DNA is TGTGCCAGCAGTGGGACTAGCGGGGCCTCCTACGAGCAGTACTTC. This gives the protein CASSGTSGASYEQYF.

This clone was recorded once. The rearrangement uses TRBV5-1 and TRBJ1-2; D might be TRBD1 (6 bases). In germline, CDR1 is SGHRS, CDR2 YFSETQ. Trimming stripped 2 bases from V and 7 bases from J, with 18 bases between. This CDR3 spans 15 amino acids. As DNA, the CDR3 is TGCGCCAGCAGCTTAAGTCCCTCAGGGGCCGGTGGCTACACCTTC. This encodes CASSLSPSGAGGYTF.

The CDR3 loop is CASSPPNRGITGELFF. The CDR3 nucleotides are TGTGCCAGCAGCCCCCCAAACAGGGGGATTACCGGGGAGCTGTTTTTT. The chain links TRBV7-6 to TRBJ2-2, with 8 bases identical to TRBD1. V lost 5 bases and J lost 5; bases outside the gene matches: 10. Looked up from germline, CDR1 is SGHVS and CDR2 is FNYEAQ. This CDR3 has 16 amino acids.

The V and J genes are TRBV7-9 and TRBJ2-1, with TRBD2 matching over 7 bases. V trimming: 2 bases; J trimming: 7 bases; junction bases outside the gene matches: 5. In germline, CDR1 is SEHNR, CDR2 FQNEAQ (reference sequence). The CDR3 sequence is 14 residues long. The CDR3 nucleotides are TGTGCCAGCAGCTTATTTTGGGAGGGGAATGAGCAGTTCTTC. Its protein is CASSLFWEGNEQFF.

The chain combines TRBV14 with TRBJ1-3; 7 positions match TRBD1. Trimming at V came to 3 bases and at J to 4 bases, leaving 3 bases not matched to a gene. From germline, CDR1 is SGHDN and CDR2 FVKESK. The length of the CDR3 is 14 residues. CDR3 residues: CASSQATGGNTIYF. CDR3 DNA sequence: TGTGCCAGCAGCCAGGCGACAGGGGGAAACACCATATATTTT.

The chain links TRBV11-2 to TRBJ1-5, with a possible D match to TRBD1 (5 bases). Per the germline V gene, CDR1 is SGHAT and CDR2 is FQNNGV. V was trimmed by 4 bases and J by 1 base, leaving 8 bases between them. This CDR3 spans 14 amino acids. The CDR3 here is CASSSAGSNQPQHF. CDR3 nucleotide sequence: TGTGCCAGCAGCTCCGCAGGGAGCAATCAGCCCCAGCATTTT.

The chain is built from TRBV10-1 and TRBJ2-7, with D tentatively TRBD2 (6 bases). Trimming stripped 0 bases from V and 6 bases from J, with 6 bases between. Germline CDR1 is WNHNN and CDR2 is SYGVQD (reference sequence). CDR3 size: 12 residues. In nucleotides, the CDR3 is TGCGCCAGCAGTGAGTCGGGGGGCGAGCAGTACTTC. Translation: CASSESGGEQYF.

This clone was observed many times. This chain links TRBV19 with TRBJ2-2; D gene ambiguous. The germline V and J ends were trimmed by 2 bases and 6 bases, with 7 bases remaining between them. This CDR3 is 13 amino acids long. Per the germline V gene, CDR1 is LNHDA and CDR2 is SQIVND (reference sequence). In DNA form, the CDR3 reads TGTGCCAGTAGTATAATTGACTCCGGGGAGCTGTTTTTT. It is translated as CASSIIDSGELFF.

The CDR3 reads CASSLGGGHEQYF. DNA of the CDR3: TGTGCCAGCAGCTTGGGAGGGGGCCACGAGCAGTACTTC. The J gene is TRBJ2-7, the V gene TRBV5-6, with TRBD1 matching 7 bases. Germline V gives CDR1 SGHDT, CDR2 YYEEEE. After removal of 0 bases from V and 5 bases from J, the junction contained 2 bases not matched to a gene. This CDR3 region has 13 residues.

V usage is TRBV2 and J usage is TRBJ2-6; possibly TRBD1 for D (5 bases). V was clipped by 3 bases and J by 1 base, with 7 bases between them. Per germline, CDR1 SNHLY and CDR2 FYNNEI. The CDR3 covers 15 residues. The CDR3 coding sequence is TGTGCCAGCAGTGATTCAGGGTCTGGGGCCAACGTCCTGACTTTC. This gives the protein CASSDSGSGANVLTF. Looking up the rest from reference TRBV2 and TRBJ2-6 gives the full variable domain: EPEVTQTPSHQVTQMGQEVILRCVPISNHLYFYWYRQILGQKVEFLVSFYNNEISEKSEIFDDQFSVERPDGSNFTLKIRSTKLEDSAMYFCASSDSGSGANVLTFGAGSRLTVL.

In the case of this clone: The sample carries other DNA sequences with the same CDR3. The chain carries TRBV6-5 and TRBJ1-1, with 9 bases lining up with TRBD1. This CDR3 comprises 14 residues. The V gene end was trimmed by 6 bases and the J gene end by 2 bases; junction bases not matched to a gene: 4. CDR1 is MNHEY and CDR2 is SVGAGI in the germline V gene. The CDR3 coding sequence is TGTGCCAGCAGAAAACAGGGGGCCAACACTGAAGCTTTCTTT. The encoded protein is CASRKQGANTEAFF.

CDR3 in DNA: TGCGCCAGCAGCTTGGATAGACTTGCAACTAATGAAAAACTGTTTTTT. Translation gives CASSLDRLATNEKLFF. V and J are TRBV5-1 and TRBJ1-4; D is undetermined. V was shortened by 0 bases and J by 0 bases, with 9 bases between the two germline ends. Germline V gene sequence: CDR1 SGHRS, CDR2 YFSETQ. This CDR3 has 16 residues.